The clone carrying this TCR beta chain has just a few counts. These data belong to a study of T-cell memory formation after mild COVID-19. TCRdb re-analysed the 5' RACE reads in MiXCR, keeping a single row per CDR3 protein. The data show under 300,000 distinct CDR3 sequences, with 16% seen just once and 3.5% held by the top ten. This receptor was identified in a man between 18 and 35 years old who had mild COVID-19 (a few samples of this study predate the infection). Cell type and time point are not known. The sequencing sample was made of PBMCs or a T cell subset sorted from them (not recorded which).

The CDR3 region is CSARQGARTDTQYF. The CDR3 coding sequence is TGCAGTGCTAGGCAGGGGGCGCGAACAGATACGCAGTATTTT. The gene calls are TRBV20-1 and TRBJ2-3; 8 bases agree with TRBD1. The J segment lost 3 bases and the V segment lost 3 bases, leaving 5 bases of the junction unmatched. CDR1 is DFQATT and CDR2 is SNEGSKA in the germline V gene (reference sequence). This CDR3 is built from 14 residues.